The 23 T cell receptor beta chains in this list originate from one sample, sequenced in a study of CXCR3-negative and CXCR3-positive naive CD8 T cells. In preparing the TRB cDNA libraries, 5' RACE with UMI labels was used. TCRdb re-called the 5' RACE reads, yielding one record per CDR3 amino acid sequence without DNA. The listing contains roughly 39,000 distinct CDR3 sequences. Sequences were obtained from memory CD8+ T cells from blood. The origin of the receptors is a human donor in good health. Some clones in this sample may be carry-over from other donors' samples.

The chain links TRBV25-1 to TRBJ2-1; TCRdb designates TRBD1, a call that cannot be tested without DNA. The CDR3 is 16 amino acids. CDR1 and CDR2 (germline): MGHDK, SYGVNS. CDR3 protein: CVSSGQTGWGNNEQFF.

This chain uses TRBV7-2 with TRBJ2-7. The germline V gene encodes CDR1 SGHTA and CDR2 FQGNSA. The CDR3 has 11 amino acids. The CDR3 loop reads CASSFSYEQYF.

The rearrangement uses TRBV7-9 and TRBJ1-2. The CDR3 is 12 amino acids. Per the germline V gene, CDR1 is SEHNR and CDR2 is FQNEAQ (reference sequence). The CDR3 loop is CASSFGANGYTF.

The V gene is TRBV6-5, the J gene TRBJ1-2; lacking DNA, the TRBD1 call made by TCRdb goes unchecked. The CDR3 covers 13 residues. The germline V gene encodes CDR1 MNHEY and CDR2 SVGAGI. This CDR3 reads CASTSGTLDGYTF.

The chain carries TRBV7-9 and TRBJ1-1; with no DNA, the TCRdb D assignment of TRBD1 cannot be verified. This CDR3 spans 16 amino acids. CDR1 is SEHNR, CDR2 FQNEAQ, per germline (reference sequence). CDR3 loop: CASSLGDHGQAAEAFF.

V and J are TRBV28 and TRBJ2-3; with no DNA, the TCRdb D assignment of TRBD2 cannot be verified. This CDR3 has 17 amino acids. The germline V gene encodes CDR1 MDHEN and CDR2 SYDVKM. The CDR3 reads CARPTRVAGARTDTQYF. Together with reference TRBV28 and TRBJ2-3, the CDR3 gives the full variable domain: DVKVTQSSRYLVKRTGEKVFLECVQDMDHENMFWYRQDPGLGLRLIYFSYDVKMKEKGDIPEGYSVSREKKERFSLILESASTNQTSMYLCARPTRVAGARTDTQYFGPGTRLTVL.

This sequence joins TRBV6-5 and TRBJ2-5; TCRdb returns TRBD1, unconfirmable since there is no DNA. Per germline, CDR1 MNHEY and CDR2 SVGAGI. CDR3 length: 14 amino acids. CDR3 residues: CASSYTGIPETQYF.

CDR3 region: CSARDRGDVGEQFF. V gene TRBV20-1 combines with J gene TRBJ2-1; TCRdb gives TRBD1 as the D gene, but with no DNA this cannot be confirmed. This CDR3 region has 14 residues. The germline V gene encodes CDR1 DFQATT and CDR2 SNEGSKA (reference sequence).

This sequence joins TRBV2 and TRBJ2-2; checking the TCRdb D call of TRBD2 is not possible without DNA. Germline CDR1 SNHLY, CDR2 FYNNEI. The CDR3 totals 15 residues. The CDR3 sequence is CASRIYQGLTGELFF.

This sequence joins TRBV25-1 and TRBJ2-1; no DNA is available, so the TRBD1 call from TCRdb remains unchecked. There are 14 residues in the CDR3. Germline V gives CDR1 MGHDK, CDR2 SYGVNS. The CDR3 is CASSEIWTGIEQFF.

The chain combines TRBV20-1 with TRBJ1-5; lacking DNA, the TRBD1 call made by TCRdb goes unchecked. Germline CDR1 DFQATT, CDR2 SNEGSKA (reference sequence). This CDR3 has 16 amino acids. The CDR3 is CSAIVISGPGNQPQHF.

The chain employs TRBV4-3 and TRBJ2-1. Germline lookup yields CDR1 LGHNA and CDR2 YSLEER. This CDR3 comprises 16 residues. The CDR3 spells CASSQELGGIYNEQFF.

V and J are TRBV20-1 and TRBJ1-6. The CDR3 totals 13 residues. Germline V gene sequence: CDR1 DFQATT, CDR2 SNEGSKA (reference sequence). The CDR3 sequence: CSATVGRSSPLHF.

The gene calls are TRBV7-6 and TRBJ1-1; checking the TCRdb D call of TRBD1 is not possible without DNA. The germline gives CDR1 SGHVS, CDR2 FNYEAQ. The CDR3 is 13 amino acids. CDR3 amino acids: CAGRTGWNTEAFF. Combining the CDR3 with reference TRBV7-6 and TRBJ1-1 gives the whole variable domain GAGVSQSPRYKVTKRGQDVALRCDPISGHVSLYWYRQALGQGPEFLTYFNYEAQQDKSGLPNDRFSAERPEGSISTLTIQRTEQRDSAMYRCAGRTGWNTEAFFGQGTRLTVV.

The CDR3 here is CASSLRGRGETSTDTQYF. This rearrangement joins TRBV27 to TRBJ2-3; checking the TCRdb D call of TRBD1 is not possible without DNA. CDR3 length: 18 residues. From germline, CDR1 is MNHEY and CDR2 SMNVEV (reference sequence).

CDR3 residues: CASRATSGGRWTGELFF. This chain connects TRBV27 to TRBJ2-2; TCRdb outputs TRBD2, but without DNA this stays unchecked. The germline V gene has CDR1 MNHEY and CDR2 SMNVEV (reference sequence). The CDR3 runs to 17 residues.

The genes are TRBV4-2 and TRBJ2-1; the D call from TCRdb, TRBD2, cannot be confirmed without DNA. The CDR3 sequence is 18 residues long. Germline CDR1 reads LGHNA; CDR2 reads YNFKEQ. The CDR3: CASSPTLAGVISYNEQFF.

The chain employs TRBV12-2 and TRBJ1-1; TCRdb reports TRBD1, a call that lacks DNA to check it against. TRBV12-2 is reported as a pseudogene. This CDR3 has 14 amino acids. The CDR3 sequence is CNTIPGFLYTEAFF.

This rearrangement joins TRBV5-1 to TRBJ1-1. CDR3 length equals 16 residues. CDR1 is SGHRS, CDR2 YFSETQ, per germline. The CDR3: CASSPSVGGGNTEAFF.

This rearrangement joins TRBV11-3 to TRBJ2-7. The CDR3 totals 13 residues. Germline CDR1 reads SGHNT; CDR2 reads YENEEA. CDR3 sequence reads: CASRGRSSYEQYF. Drawing the rest from reference TRBV11-3 and TRBJ2-7, the complete variable domain is EAGVVQSPRYKIIEKKQPVAFWCNPISGHNTLYWYLQNLGQGPELLIRYENEEAVDDSQLPKDRFSAERLKGVDSTLKIQPAELGDSAVYLCASRGRSSYEQYFGPGTRLTVT.

The chain uses TRBV20-1 and TRBJ2-7; without DNA, the TCRdb call of TRBD1 cannot be checked. This CDR3 is 15 amino acids long. Germline V gives CDR1 DFQATT, CDR2 SNEGSKA (reference sequence). This chain's CDR3 is CSAGGDRVYPYEQYF.

J is TRBJ1-1 and V is TRBV20-1; the TRBD1 assignment by TCRdb is unverifiable without DNA. This CDR3 is built from 13 residues. Per the germline V gene, CDR1 is DFQATT and CDR2 is SNEGSKA (reference sequence). The CDR3 sequence is CSAGSGRDTEAFF.

The rearrangement uses TRBV20-1 and TRBJ2-5; absent DNA, TCRdb's TRBD1 call cannot be checked. This CDR3 spans 15 amino acids. Germline V gives CDR1 DFQATT, CDR2 SNEGSKA (reference sequence). CDR3 sequence reads: CSARDLIQGWETQYF.